This T cell receptor (beta chain) was sequenced in a study of radiotherapy plus CTLA-4 blockade in lung cancer. Produced via immunoSEQ multiplex PCR; TCRdb's table is partial and in-frame only. The data contain 65,000 to 70,000 clones, 70% to 85% of them singletons. Whole-study results and caveats: Reported findings show early blood T cell clone dynamics, with interferon-beta, best predicted response. Peripheral blood showed expansion of tumor-derived TCR clones after radiotherapy and ipilimumab.

V dropped 6 bases and J dropped 3 bases, with 17 bases sitting between them. The CDR3 extends over 16 amino acids. The germline V gene has CDR1 MDHEN and CDR2 SYDVKM. This clone was seen once. Its antigen is not known. It was focal radiation plus CTLA-4 blockade with ipilimumab that patients with chemo-refractory metastatic non-small-cell lung cancer received. The rearrangement links TRBV28 to TRBJ2-2; maybe TRBD2 (6 bases). Sequenced here: peripheral blood, sampled from a patient treated with radiotherapy plus ipilimumab. This TCR was sampled from a human donor with non-small cell lung cancer who had a complete response to radiotherapy plus ipilimumab. Here the CDR3 DNA reads TGTGCCAGCAGGGAACTAGCAGGACGGTACACCGGGGAGCTGTTTTTT. It encodes CASRELAGRYTGELFF.